This T cell receptor beta chain was identified in a study of Ad26.COV2.S vaccination and SARS-CoV-2 variants (dated by TCRdb to the early 2020s). A note on the overall study: Vaccine-arm donors came from COV1001, a multicentre, randomized, double-blind, placebo-controlled phase I-IIa trial of Ad26.COV2.S in healthy adults. Throughout the experiments and outcome assessment, investigators stayed blinded to trial group allocation. Ad26.COV2.S was administered intramuscularly at a dose of 5x10^10 or 1x10^11 viral particles, either as one shot or as two shots given 56 days apart. TCRbeta repertoire sequencing served as the tool for gauging how specific and how broad the SARS-CoV-2-reactive T cell receptors were following Ad26.COV2.S vaccination. A total of around 32 samples were included in the TCR-sequenced set, comprising about 20 Ad26.COV2.S vaccine recipients, 5 placebo recipients and 8 SARS-CoV-2 convalescent individuals. Trial participants were randomized into five groups of five: low-dose or high-dose Ad26.COV2.S given once or twice, or placebo on both occasions.

Counted from cysteine to phenylalanine, this CDR3 has 14 amino acids. Only the CDR3 part of the read is kept: 42 bases, read in frame from the first base. V loses 6 bases at its end and J loses 6 bases; junction bases beyond the gene matches: 9. In the germline V gene, CDR1 corresponds to KGHSH and CDR2 to LQKENI. Details on this clone: The target of this receptor is not known. Nothing much larger sits one base from this clone, and base qualities are not available.

According to the study, the label for this sample's treatment or condition signals: roughly 18 received Ad26.COV2.S at low or high dose, single or two shots; about 5 received placebo; per-sample allocation not given. Repertoires of vaccine and placebo recipients were sequenced from samples collected on day 63 after the first injection. Between 29 July and 7 August 2020, Cohort 1b enrolled 25 adults aged 18-55 years at one site in Boston, USA. Ad26.COV2.S consisted of a replication-incompetent adenovirus type 26 vector by which a prefusion-stabilized SARS-CoV-2 spike protein from the original Wuhan strain was expressed. What the authors observed across the whole study: Higher spike-specific TCR breadth was observed in Ad26.COV2.S recipients than in placebo recipients (P = 0.0014). Vaccine and placebo recipients had comparable non-spike TCR breadth, which fits with the vaccine containing only spike. Substantial breadth of spike-specific CD8+ and CD4+ T cell responses was reported after vaccination. Comparing responses between vaccine doses or regimens was not something the study was powered to do. It was noted by the authors that total T cell responses may have been underestimated by the TCR breadth and depth analyses.

TCRbeta CDR3 regions were sequenced with the immunoSEQ Assay. After extraction, genomic DNA underwent amplification by bias-controlled multiplex PCR, followed by high-throughput sequencing. Under the source paper's analysis protocol: Collapsing and filtering of sequences were performed to quantify the absolute abundance of each unique TCRbeta CDR3 region. T cell fraction was estimated by normalizing TCRbeta template counts to usable DNA, which was measured by amplifying reference genes present in all nucleated cells. Repertoire TCRs were annotated as SARS-CoV-2-specific when V gene, CDR3 amino acid sequence and J gene were exactly matched to a known reactive TCR set. The reference SARS-CoV-2 TCR set was derived from MIRA and filtered for enrichment in COVID-19-positive ImmuneCODE repertoires, a step that removed public or cross-reactive TCRs. Based on the MIRA antigens, annotated TCRs were further analysed at the level of specific ORF or position within ORF. Breadth was defined as the number of annotated unique rearrangements divided by the total number of unique productive rearrangements, and depth was defined as the summed frequency of the annotated unique rearrangements. Two-sided Wilcoxon rank-sum tests were applied when comparing TCR breadth between groups. The table comes from immuneACCESS by way of TCRdb, which keeps in-frame sequences with V and J called. Part of the clones is missing from these tables; in studies checked, under half for an unresolved V gene and the rest for unknown reasons. That table is the source of V, J and clone size, and D and trimming were worked out from the DNA. Recorded for this sample are about 350,000 clones; roughly 90% of them occurred a single time. The biggest ten clones account for 6.4% of the sample.

This chain joins TRBV18 to TRBJ1-1; TRBD1 aligns with 8 central bases. Material: peripheral blood, obtained in a trial of Ad26.COV2.S vaccine versus placebo. The sequence derives from a person aged 18-60 years who received the Ad26.COV2.S COVID-19 vaccine or a placebo. The CDR3 region reads CASSRGQGKAEAFF. Read as DNA, the sequence is TGTGCCAGCTCGCGCGGACAGGGCAAGGCTGAAGCTTTCTTT. The CDR3, completed at both ends by the reference TRBV18 and TRBJ1-1 genes, gives the full variable domain NAGVMQNPRHLVRRRGQEARLRCSPMKGHSHVYWYRQLPEEGLKFMVYLQKENIIDESGMPKERFSAEFPKEGPSILRIQQVVRGDSAAYFCASSRGQGKAEAFFGQGTRLTVV.